Here is one T cell receptor beta chain with its context. The antigen is unknown. Time point noted: patch test 1, 2 weeks after DPC sensitization. The treatment was: therapeutic diphenylcyclopropenone sensitization with weekly scalp DPC. Drawing of blood took place ahead of applying each patch test. The starting material, unfractionated whole blood, was used for total RNA extraction. The CDR3 consists of 15 residues. Germline V gives CDR1 SEHNR, CDR2 FQNEAQ (reference sequence). V lost 5 bases and J lost 1, with 14 bases in between. The data were taken from a study of human T cells and chemical hapten exposure. Whole-study results and caveats: The formation of large CDR3 similarity clusters by expanded TCRs significantly exceeded that of controls. TCRs at a frequency above 1 in 1000 stayed unchanged with DPC sensitization.

MiXCR, run by TCRdb on the RACE reads, gives a single entry per CDR3 protein. The sample lists tens of thousands of distinct CDR3 sequences, about 7.5% seen once, with approximately 1.5% in the top ten. This TCR was recovered from a woman younger than 45 with alopecia areata. Some clones in this sample may be carry-over from other donors' samples. Sequenced material: whole blood, taken in connection with sensitization to the hapten diphenylcyclopropenone (DPC). This chain links TRBV7-9 with TRBJ1-2; tentative D call: TRBD1 (6 bases). The CDR3 sequence: CASSRYQTGNYGYTF. The CDR3 region has the DNA TGTGCCAGCAGCCGTTACCAGACAGGTAACTATGGCTACACCTTC.